These 18 T cell receptor beta chains originate from one sample sequenced in a study of low-dose radiotherapy and immunotherapy resistance in tumors. Noted time point: after trial treatment. The treatment here: LDRT plus nivolumab, ipilimumab, low-dose cyclophosphamide and aspirin (RACIN trial). Both TCRalpha and TCRbeta chains were reverse transcribed with V-gene-specific primers. TCRs were amplified for roughly 20 PCR cycles with a constant-region primer and V-primer adapter. MiXCR, run by TCRdb on the reads, gives a single entry per CDR3 protein. Of 95,000 to 100,000 distinct CDR3 sequences listed, about a fifth are singletons. Source: PBMCs, taken after low-dose radiotherapy plus immunotherapy. These receptors were obtained from a male donor with prostate cancer.

This clonotype has a handful of counts. V usage is TRBV5-1 and J usage is TRBJ2-5; 11 bases match TRBD2. V lost 0 bases to trimming and J lost 3 bases; unmatched junction nucleotides: 1. The CDR3 runs 15 residues. Germline V gene sequence: CDR1 SGHRS, CDR2 YFSETQ. The CDR3 sequence: CASSLGLAGKETQYF. The CDR3 DNA reads TGCGCCAGCAGCTTGGGACTAGCGGGGAAAGAGACCCAGTACTTC.

This clonotype was seen at least ten times. The rearrangement links TRBV4-1 to TRBJ2-5; D remains ambiguous. Germline CDR1 and CDR2: MGHRA and YSYEKL. The CDR3 consists of 14 residues. The V gene lost 0 bases and the J gene lost 5 bases, with 10 bases spanning the gap. The CDR3 DNA follows: TGCGCCAGCAGCCAAGATCCGGGTGGGGAGACCCAGTACTTC. It codes for CASSQDPGGETQYF.

This clonotype has at least ten counts. The chain employs TRBV3-1 and TRBJ2-4; 7 nucleotides align to TRBD1. The germline gives CDR1 LGHDT, CDR2 YNNKEL (reference sequence). V dropped 4 bases and J dropped 4; count of bases not matched to a gene: 10. The CDR3 spans 16 residues. CDR3 in amino acids: CASSPIWGTAKNIQYF. Here the CDR3 DNA reads TGTGCCAGCAGCCCCATATGGGGGACAGCTAAAAACATTCAGTACTTC.

Turning to this clonotype: It may be a read error: a sequence one base away is much more abundant. This rearrangement joins TRBV5-4 to TRBJ2-1, with a weak D call TRBD1 (5 bases). The germline V and J ends were trimmed by 3 bases and 2 bases, with 18 bases remaining between them. This CDR3 is 17 amino acids long. Germline values: CDR1 SGHNT, CDR2 YYREEE (reference sequence). The CDR3 here is CASSSRSVGRAYNEQFF. Here the CDR3 DNA reads TGTGCCAGCAGCTCAAGATCGGTCGGCAGGGCCTACAATGAGCAGTTCTTC.

This clonotype was detected ten times or more. This chain joins TRBV5-5 and TRBJ1-2; TRBD1 aligns across 8 bases. The V and J ends lost 3 bases and 0 bases, in that order; junction bases with no gene match: 13. CDR1 is SGHKS, CDR2 YYEKEE, per germline (reference sequence). CDR3 length: 18 residues. The CDR3 DNA sequence: TGTGCCAGCAGCTCCCCGGGGGACAGGCCGGACCCTAACTATGGCTACACCTTC. Its protein product is CASSSPGDRPDPNYGYTF. Drawing the rest from reference TRBV5-5 and TRBJ1-2, the complete variable domain is DAGVTQSPTHLIKTRGQQVTLRCSPISGHKSVSWYQQVLGQGPQFIFQYYEKEERGRGNFPDRFSARQFPNYSSELNVNALLLGDSALYLCASSSPGDRPDPNYGYTFGSGTRLTVV.

This clonotype was observed at least ten times. The V call is TRBV6-5, the J call TRBJ1-3; D is ambiguous. Germline V lookup: CDR1 MNHEY, CDR2 SVGAGI. The CDR3 has 17 amino acids. Deletions cut 6 bases from V and 0 bases from J, with 18 bases between. Here the CDR3 DNA reads TGTGCCAGCAGGGCGTCGGGGAGATACAGCTCTGGAAACACCATATATTTT. Translating gives CASRASGRYSSGNTIYF.

This clonotype was seen many times. The rearrangement joins TRBV11-2 to TRBJ2-3, with 7 bases matching TRBD1. Germline CDR1 and CDR2: SGHAT and FQNNGV. Unmatched junction bases numbered 5, after V lost 1 base and J lost 1 base. This CDR3 contains 16 residues. The CDR3 here is CASSLVWTGGTDTQYF. The DNA of the CDR3 is TGTGCCAGCAGCTTAGTGTGGACAGGAGGCACAGATACGCAGTATTTT.

This clonotype was detected many times. This chain joins TRBV7-2 and TRBJ2-7, with D possibly matching TRBD2 (6 bases). Looked up from germline, CDR1 is SGHTA and CDR2 is FQGNSA. V gave up 1 base and J gave up 5 bases, with 24 bases separating them. This CDR3 region has 18 residues. The CDR3 sequence is CASSLGTLLRGPGDEQYF. In DNA form, the CDR3 reads TGTGCCAGCAGCTTAGGGACGCTCTTGCGGGGACCGGGCGACGAGCAGTACTTC.

The chain has TRBV6-6 and TRBJ2-7; the D is unclear. Germline V gene lookup returns CDR1 MNHNY and CDR2 SVGAGI (reference sequence). V was clipped by 6 bases and J by 6 bases, with 15 bases between them. The CDR3 contains 13 residues. The CDR3 bases are TGTGCCAGCAGGCAGTTCACTACGGTCGAGCAGTACTTC. It is translated as CASRQFTTVEQYF.

This clonotype was picked up many times. The rearrangement links TRBV25-1 to TRBJ2-7; 10 bases match TRBD1. Germline CDR1 and CDR2: MGHDK and SYGVNS. The CDR3 has 14 residues. With V trimmed by 6 bases and J by 10 bases, 12 bases remained unmatched. The DNA for the CDR3 is TGTGCCAGCAGCCCGGGACAGGGGATGGATAGACAGTACTTC. This translates into CASSPGQGMDRQYF.

This chain links TRBV4-3 with TRBJ2-2; D perhaps matches TRBD2 (5 bases). Per the germline V gene, CDR1 is LGHNA and CDR2 is YSLEER. The CDR3 is made up of 13 amino acids. V lost 0 bases, J lost 9 bases, and 8 bases lay in between. This CDR3 reads CASSQERARELFF. As DNA, the CDR3 is TGCGCCAGCAGCCAAGAGAGGGCCCGGGAGCTGTTTTTT.

This clonotype was observed at least ten times. Here the CDR3 reads CASSLAPGQGIYGYTF. In DNA, the CDR3 is TGTGCCAGCAGCTTAGCGCCGGGACAGGGGATCTATGGCTACACCTTC. The V and J genes are TRBV7-6 and TRBJ1-2, with 10 bases fitting TRBD1. CDR1 and CDR2 (germline): SGHVS, FNYEAQ. With V trimmed by 0 bases and J by 4 bases, 5 bases remained unmatched. This CDR3 spans 16 amino acids.

Ten or more counts support this clonotype. The chain combines TRBV19 with TRBJ1-1; the D gene is possibly TRBD1 (6 bases). Germline V gene data show CDR1 as LNHDA and CDR2 as SQIVND (reference sequence). The CDR3 is 14 amino acids. Trimming cost V 5 bases and J 1 base, with 11 bases left between them. CDR3 loop: CASSFRQENTEAFF. The CDR3, as DNA: TGTGCCAGTAGTTTCAGACAGGAGAACACTGAAGCTTTCTTT.

A word on this clonotype: A far larger clone is one nucleotide away, so this likely arose from a read error. This chain connects TRBV6-5 to TRBJ1-2; 7 bases agree with TRBD1. The CDR3 spans 15 residues. Germline CDR1 reads MNHEY; CDR2 reads SVGAGI. The CDR3 protein is CASSYQGGSNYGSTF. The CDR3 DNA reads TGTGCCAGCAGTTACCAGGGGGGGAGTAACTATGGCTCCACCTTC.

The J gene is TRBJ2-3, the V gene TRBV7-3; a weak D match, TRBD1 (5 bases). CDR3 length equals 13 residues. Germline V CDR1 and CDR2: SGHTA, FQGTGA. V was shortened by 5 bases and J by 10 bases, with 16 bases between the two germline ends. CDR3 bases: TGTGCCAGCAGCCCCCAGATAGCAGGGCCGCAGTATTTT. Its translation is CASSPQIAGPQYF.

This clonotype came up many times. The chain combines TRBV19 with TRBJ1-2, with 9 bases lining up with TRBD1. The CDR3 has 14 residues. V lost 5 bases and J lost 4; bases outside the gene matches: 5. CDR1 is LNHDA and CDR2 is SQIVND in the germline V gene (reference sequence). CDR3 region: CASSVGGQGYGYTF. The CDR3 DNA reads as TGTGCCAGTAGTGTGGGGGGACAGGGCTATGGCTACACCTTC.

The sample holds a few counts of this clonotype. Given a much more abundant clone one base away, this may be a read error. This chain links TRBV4-1 with TRBJ2-7; 7 bases agree with TRBD1. The J segment lost 2 bases and the V segment lost 1 base, leaving 5 bases of the junction unmatched. CDR1 is MGHRA and CDR2 is YSYEKL in the germline V gene. The CDR3 sequence is 15 residues long. CDR3 DNA sequence: TGCGCCAGCAGCCAAGGTAGGGGGCTGGCCTACGAGCAGTACTTC. Amino acids: CASSQGRGLAYEQYF.

This clonotype was counted many times. The chain carries TRBV27 and TRBJ2-2; no firm D call. Trimming pared 2 bases from V and 3 bases from J, leaving 1 base between. The CDR3 covers 12 residues. Germline V gene data show CDR1 as MNHEY and CDR2 as SMNVEV (reference sequence). The CDR3 region has the DNA TGTGCCAGCAGTTTAGACACCGGGGAGCTGTTTTTT. Its translation is CASSLDTGELFF.